This is a list of T cell receptor beta chains from one sample in a study of human T cells and chemical hapten exposure. TCRdb ran MiXCR on the RACE reads and lists one entry per CDR3 protein. The table lists tens of thousands of distinct CDR3 sequences, about 9.1% of them singletons. This specimen was whole blood, taken in connection with sensitization to the hapten diphenylcyclopropenone (DPC). The receptors originated from a woman aged 35 to 49 with alopecia areata. Some clones in this sample may be carry-over from other donors' samples. Each CDR3 is given with its conserved first and last residue. The D gene is left open where the match is weak. Clone sizes are given selectively: once, few, many, or a class where the clone is expanded.

V	size	length	J	D	DNA	CDR3
TRBV27	few	15	TRBJ2-5	TRBD2	TGTGCCAGCAGTGGGGGGCTAGCGGGGGAAGAGACCCAGTACTTC	CASSGGLAGEETQYF
TRBV14	many	18	TRBJ1-4	TRBD1	TGTGCCAGCAGCCAAGATCCGAAAGGCACAGGGGGCAAACGGGAACTGTTTTTT	CASSQDPKGTGGKRELFF
TRBV29-1	many	12	TRBJ1-3	.	TGCAGCGTTGGACAGGATGGAAACACCATATATTTT	CSVGQDGNTIYF
TRBV7-9	many	15	TRBJ1-2	.	TGTGCCAGCAGCTCCCCCGGGGGCGCCGAGCTTGGCTACACCTTC	CASSSPGGAELGYTF
TRBV5-1	few	13	TRBJ1-1	.	TGCGCCAGCAGCGCCGACAGCAGGGCTGAAGCTTTCTTT	CASSADSRAEAFF
TRBV3-1	many	17	TRBJ2-6	.	TGTGCCAGCAGCCAATGGCAGGACAGCTCTGGGGCCAACGTCCTGACTTTC	CASSQWQDSSGANVLTF
TRBV14	few	15	TRBJ1-1	TRBD1	TGTGCCAGCAGCCCCGGGACAGGGGGCCGCGCTGAAGCTTTCTTT	CASSPGTGGRAEAFF
TRBV6-2/TRBV6-3	many	17	TRBJ2-3	.	TGTGCCAGCAGTTACTCGTTTCGGACTGGACCCACAGATACGCAGTATTTT	CASSYSFRTGPTDTQYF
TRBV7-8	many	15	TRBJ1-5	.	TGTGCCAGCAGCTTAGGCCGGAGTAGCAATCAGCCCCAGCATTTT	CASSLGRSSNQPQHF
TRBV4-1	many	13	TRBJ1-4	.	TGCGCCAGCAGCCAATGGCAACGGGAAAAACTGTTTTTT	CASSQWQREKLFF
TRBV7-2	many	13	TRBJ2-3	.	TGTGCCAGCAGCGCCCGGAGCACAGATACGCAGTATTTT	CASSARSTDTQYF
TRBV7-2	.	14	TRBJ1-2	.	TGTGCCACCCAACGGGACCTGGGCTCTGATGGCTACACCTTC	CATQRDLGSDGYTF
TRBV5-1	many	14	TRBJ1-1	.	TGCGCCAGCAGCGTGGACGCCATGAACACTGAAGCTTTCTTT	CASSVDAMNTEAFF
TRBV27	many	13	TRBJ2-3	.	TGTGCCAGCAGGGCAGGGGGGACAGATACGCAGTATTTT	CASRAGGTDTQYF
TRBV12-5	once	14	TRBJ2-7	.	TGTGCTAGTGGCCTCGTGGGGGGAGCCTACGAGCAGTACTTC	CASGLVGGAYEQYF
TRBV27	many	14	TRBJ2-7	TRBD1	TGTGCCAGCAGTTTCAGTCAGGGGGCCTCCGAGCAGTACTTC	CASSFSQGASEQYF
TRBV11-2	many	14	TRBJ1-6	.	TGTGCCAGCAGCTTAAGTAGGGGTGGGTCACCCCTCCACTTT	CASSLSRGGSPLHF
TRBV6-2/TRBV6-3	many	15	TRBJ2-2	TRBD1	TGTGCCAGCAGTCCCGGGACAGTGAACACCGGGGAGCTGTTTTTT	CASSPGTVNTGELFF
TRBV7-9	many	16	TRBJ2-1	TRBD2	TGTGCCAGCAGCTTAGGTCTAGCGGGGTTTTACAATGAGCAGTTCTTC	CASSLGLAGFYNEQFF
TRBV18	few	17	TRBJ1-2	TRBD1	TGTGCCAGCTCACCCCAGGACAGGGGGCCTGCGGATTATGGCTACACCTTC	CASSPQDRGPADYGYTF
TRBV27	many	13	TRBJ1-1	TRBD1	TGTGCCAGCAGTTTATCAGTCACAGGGGGGGCTTTCTTT	CASSLSVTGGAFF
TRBV5-1	.	14	TRBJ2-3	TRBD2	TGCGCCAGCAGCTTCTTAGCGGGAGCAGATACGCAGTATTTT	CASSFLAGADTQYF
TRBV12-3/TRBV12-4	many	14	TRBJ1-1	.	TGTGCCAGCTCAACTTGGGCGGTAAACACTGAAGCTTTCTTT	CASSTWAVNTEAFF